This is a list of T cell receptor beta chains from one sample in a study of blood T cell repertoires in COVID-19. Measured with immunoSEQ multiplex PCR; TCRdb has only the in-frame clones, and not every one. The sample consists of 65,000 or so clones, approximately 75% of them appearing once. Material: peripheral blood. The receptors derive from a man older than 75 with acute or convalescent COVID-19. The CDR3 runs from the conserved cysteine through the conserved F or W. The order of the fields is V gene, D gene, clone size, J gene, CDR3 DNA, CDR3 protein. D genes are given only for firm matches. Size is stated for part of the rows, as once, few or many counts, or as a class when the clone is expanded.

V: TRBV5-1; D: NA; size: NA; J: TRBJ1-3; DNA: TGCGCCAGCAGCTCCTACCGGGACTCTGGAAACACCATATATTTT; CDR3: CASSSYRDSGNTIYF
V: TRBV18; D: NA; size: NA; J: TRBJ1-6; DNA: TGTGCCAGCTCACTTGAGAGCTCCTATAATTCACCCCTCCACTTT; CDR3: CASSLESSYNSPLHF
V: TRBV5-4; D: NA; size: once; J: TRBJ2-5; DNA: TGTGCCAGCAGCCCGGACAGGGAGGGGACCCAGTACTTC; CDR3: CASSPDREGTQYF
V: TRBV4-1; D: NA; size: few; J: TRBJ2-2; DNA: TGCGCCAGCAGCCAAGGAACGGTAAACACCGGGGAGCTGTTTTTT; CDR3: CASSQGTVNTGELFF
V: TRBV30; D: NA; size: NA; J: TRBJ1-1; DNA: TGTGCCTGGCGTCCTCCGCCAGGGCGAGCTTTCTTT; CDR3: CAWRPPPGRAFF
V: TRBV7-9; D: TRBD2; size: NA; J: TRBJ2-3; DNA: TGTGCCAGCAGCTTTGGACTAGCGGGGCGGAGCAGCACAGATACGCAGTATTTT; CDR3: CASSFGLAGRSSTDTQYF
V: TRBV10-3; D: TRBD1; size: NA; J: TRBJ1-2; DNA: TGTGCCATCAGAGACAGGGACAACTATGGCTACACCTTC; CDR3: CAIRDRDNYGYTF
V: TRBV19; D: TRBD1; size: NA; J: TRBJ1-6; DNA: TGTGCCAGTAGTACGCGACAGGGGAGGGGAAATTCACCCCTCCACTTT; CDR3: CASSTRQGRGNSPLHF
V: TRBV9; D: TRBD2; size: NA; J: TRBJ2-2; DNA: TGTGCCAGCAGCATCAGTAGCGGGGCCTCCGGGGAGCTGTTTTTT; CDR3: CASSISSGASGELFF
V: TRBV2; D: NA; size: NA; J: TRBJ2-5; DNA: TGTGCCAGCAGTGAAGGGCCGGTCAGGAAAGAAGAGACCCAGTACTTC; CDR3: CASSEGPVRKEETQYF
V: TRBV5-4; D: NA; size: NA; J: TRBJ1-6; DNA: TGTGCCAGCAGCTTGGGGCAGGGGAATTCACCCCTCCACTTT; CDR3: CASSLGQGNSPLHF
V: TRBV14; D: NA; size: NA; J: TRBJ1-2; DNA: TGTGCCAGCAGCCGTCCGGGTCTGGGTGCTAACTATGGCTACACCTTC; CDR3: CASSRPGLGANYGYTF
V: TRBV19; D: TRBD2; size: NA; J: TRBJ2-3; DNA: TGTGCCAGTACCCCCTCGGCTAGCGGGGGCACAGATACGCAGTATTTT; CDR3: CASTPSASGGTDTQYF
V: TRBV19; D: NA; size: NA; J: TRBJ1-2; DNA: TGTGCCAGTAGTACCGGACAGATCACTAACTATGGCTACACCTTC; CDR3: CASSTGQITNYGYTF
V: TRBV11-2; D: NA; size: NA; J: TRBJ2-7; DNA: TGTGCCAGCAGCCCGCTTATCTCTGGACAGAGAGATTACGAGCAGTACTTC; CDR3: CASSPLISGQRDYEQYF
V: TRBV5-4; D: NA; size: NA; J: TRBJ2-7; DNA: TGTGCCAGCAGCCCCGTGGGGAGAACCTACGAGCAGTACTTC; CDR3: CASSPVGRTYEQYF
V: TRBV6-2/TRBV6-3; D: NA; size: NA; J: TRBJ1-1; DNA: TGTGCCAGCAGTTCGGGAACTGAAGCTTTCTTT; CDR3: CASSSGTEAFF
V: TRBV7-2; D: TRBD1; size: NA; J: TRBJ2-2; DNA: TGTGCCAGCAGCCTCGGGACAGGCCAAATAGGCGGGGAGCTGTTTTTT; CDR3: CASSLGTGQIGGELFF
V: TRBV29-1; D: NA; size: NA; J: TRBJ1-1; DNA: TGCAGCGGGGAGATTGGGATGGGCACTGAAGCTTTCTTT; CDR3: CSGEIGMGTEAFF